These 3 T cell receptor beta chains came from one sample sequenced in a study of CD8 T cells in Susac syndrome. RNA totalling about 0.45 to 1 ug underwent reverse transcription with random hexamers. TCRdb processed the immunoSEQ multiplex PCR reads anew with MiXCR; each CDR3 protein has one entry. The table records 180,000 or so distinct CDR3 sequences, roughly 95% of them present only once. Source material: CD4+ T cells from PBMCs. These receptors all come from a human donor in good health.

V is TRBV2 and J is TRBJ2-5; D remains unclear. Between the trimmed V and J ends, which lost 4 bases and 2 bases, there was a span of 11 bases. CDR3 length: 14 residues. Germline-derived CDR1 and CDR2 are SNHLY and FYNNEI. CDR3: CASSVSEVQETQYF. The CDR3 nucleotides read TGTGCCAGCAGTGTATCCGAGGTACAAGAGACCCAGTACTTC.

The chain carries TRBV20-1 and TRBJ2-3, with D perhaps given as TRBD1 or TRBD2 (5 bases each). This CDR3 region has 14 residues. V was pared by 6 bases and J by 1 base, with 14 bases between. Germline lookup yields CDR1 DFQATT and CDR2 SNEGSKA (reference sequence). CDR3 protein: CSAPRGLGTDTQYF. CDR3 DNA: TGCAGTGCCCCCCGGGGCCTTGGCACAGATACGCAGTATTTT.

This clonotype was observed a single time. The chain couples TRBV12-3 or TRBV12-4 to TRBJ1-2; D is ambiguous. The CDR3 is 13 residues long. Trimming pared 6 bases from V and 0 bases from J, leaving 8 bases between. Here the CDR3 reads CASRGQANYGYTF. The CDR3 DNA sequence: TGTGCCAGCAGGGGCCAGGCTAACTATGGCTACACCTTC.